This T cell receptor beta chain was sequenced during a study of CD8+ T cells in alopecia areata. Whole-study context: Spontaneously alopecic C3H/HeJ graft donors, about 6-13 months old, gave skin to roughly 7-11-week-old female C3H/HeJ mice.

The CDR3 has 14 residues. The V gene end was trimmed by 4 bases and the J gene end by 1 base; junction bases not matched to a gene: 2. CDR1 and CDR2 from the germline V gene are FNHDT and SITEND (reference sequence). This clone has a count of ten or more. Its antigen is undetermined. Gene names are the mouse ones. The read gets to within 4 residues of the CDR3 end, and the germline J gene fills in the rest. Other DNA sequences from this sample encode an identical CDR3 as well. Study-wide points: Clonality in lesional scalp, especially alopecia totalis/universalis, exceeded that of normal scalp. Sequence data from scalp samples additionally include resident alphabeta T cells of normal skin.

cDNA prepared by RNA extraction and subsequent reverse transcription served as the template for sequencing. Generated by immunoSEQ multiplex PCR, the TCRdb table keeps only in-frame clones and is missing some. In total the sample includes 200,000 to 300,000 clones, none of them seen once. The sorting of pooled cutaneous lymph node cells relied on CD4, CD8alpha, NKG2D, NKG2ACE and other markers. Sequenced input: CD4+ T cells sorted from a lymph node. This clonotype originated in a C3H/HeJ mouse with alopecia areata. MHC haplotype of the mouse line: H2-k. The rearrangement links TRBV19 to TRBJ2-5; TRBD1 agrees at 8 bases. CDR3 amino acids: CASSPTGDQDTQYF. The covered CDR3 bases are TGTGCCAGCAGTCCGACAGGGGACCAAGAC.